Reported below is one T cell receptor beta chain. Its antigen is undetermined. The sample belongs to a study of T cell responses to AZD1222 COVID-19 vaccine. The study's findings and limits: Only six AZD1222 recipients tested seropositive at baseline.

This table comes from immunoSEQ multiplex PCR, and its TCRdb copy is limited to in-frame clones, with some not included. Here the sample table reports over 120,000 clones. CDR1 and CDR2 from the germline V gene are ENHRY and SYGVKD. The CDR3 loop spans 15 amino acids. V was pared by 2 bases and J by 1 base, with 11 bases between. This chain uses TRBV10-3 with TRBJ1-1; maybe TRBD1 (5 bases). The sample taken for sequencing was peripheral blood. This receptor was identified in an adult in good health. The CDR3, as DNA: TGTGCCATCAGTGAGGGGGCAGGGACGAACACTGAAGCTTTCTTT. Protein sequence: CAISEGAGTNTEAFF.